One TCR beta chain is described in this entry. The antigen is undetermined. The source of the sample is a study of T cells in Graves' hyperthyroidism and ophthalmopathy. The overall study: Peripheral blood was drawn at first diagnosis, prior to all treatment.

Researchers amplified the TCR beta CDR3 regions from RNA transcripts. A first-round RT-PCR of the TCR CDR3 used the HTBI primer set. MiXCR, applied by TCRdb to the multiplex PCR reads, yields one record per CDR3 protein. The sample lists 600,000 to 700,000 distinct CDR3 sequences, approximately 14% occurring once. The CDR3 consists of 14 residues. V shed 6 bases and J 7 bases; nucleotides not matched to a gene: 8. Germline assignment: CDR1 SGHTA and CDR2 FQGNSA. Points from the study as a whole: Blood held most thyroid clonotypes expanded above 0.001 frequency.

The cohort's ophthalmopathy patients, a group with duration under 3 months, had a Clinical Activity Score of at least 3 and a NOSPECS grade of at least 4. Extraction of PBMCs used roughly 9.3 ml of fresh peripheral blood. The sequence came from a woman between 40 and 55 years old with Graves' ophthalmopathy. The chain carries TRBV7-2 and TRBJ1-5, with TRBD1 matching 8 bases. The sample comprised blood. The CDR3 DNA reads TGTGCCAGCAGTTGGACAGGGCCGCGGCAGCCCCAGCATTTT. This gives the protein CASSWTGPRQPQHF.